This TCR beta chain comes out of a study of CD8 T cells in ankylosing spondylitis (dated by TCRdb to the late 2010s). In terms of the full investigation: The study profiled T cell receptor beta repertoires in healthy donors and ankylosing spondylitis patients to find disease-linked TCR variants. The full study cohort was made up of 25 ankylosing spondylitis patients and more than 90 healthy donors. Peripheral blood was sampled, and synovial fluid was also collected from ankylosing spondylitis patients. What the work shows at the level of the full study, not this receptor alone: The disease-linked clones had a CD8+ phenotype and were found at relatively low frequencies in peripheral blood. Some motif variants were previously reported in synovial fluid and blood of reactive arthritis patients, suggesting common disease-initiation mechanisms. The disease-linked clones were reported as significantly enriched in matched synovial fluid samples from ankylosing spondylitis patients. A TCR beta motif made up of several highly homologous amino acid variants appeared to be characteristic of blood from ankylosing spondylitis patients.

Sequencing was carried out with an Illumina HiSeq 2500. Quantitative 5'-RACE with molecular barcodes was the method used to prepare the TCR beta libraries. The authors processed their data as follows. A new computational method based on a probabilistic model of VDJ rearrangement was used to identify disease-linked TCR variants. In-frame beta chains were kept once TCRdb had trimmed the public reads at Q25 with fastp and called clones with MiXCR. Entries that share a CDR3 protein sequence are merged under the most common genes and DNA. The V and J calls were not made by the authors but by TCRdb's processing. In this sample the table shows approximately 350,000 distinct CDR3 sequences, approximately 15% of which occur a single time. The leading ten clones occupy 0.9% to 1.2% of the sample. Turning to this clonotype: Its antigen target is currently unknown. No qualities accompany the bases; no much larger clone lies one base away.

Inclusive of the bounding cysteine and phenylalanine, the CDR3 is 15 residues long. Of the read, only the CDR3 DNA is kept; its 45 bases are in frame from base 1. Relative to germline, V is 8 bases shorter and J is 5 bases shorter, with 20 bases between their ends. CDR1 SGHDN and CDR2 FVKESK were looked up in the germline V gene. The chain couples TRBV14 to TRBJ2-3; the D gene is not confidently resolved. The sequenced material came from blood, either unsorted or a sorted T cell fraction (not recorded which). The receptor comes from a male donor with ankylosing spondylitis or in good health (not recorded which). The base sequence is TGTGCCAGCTCCCAAGATGGCCATACAATAGATACGCAGTATTTT. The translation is CASSQDGHTIDTQYF.